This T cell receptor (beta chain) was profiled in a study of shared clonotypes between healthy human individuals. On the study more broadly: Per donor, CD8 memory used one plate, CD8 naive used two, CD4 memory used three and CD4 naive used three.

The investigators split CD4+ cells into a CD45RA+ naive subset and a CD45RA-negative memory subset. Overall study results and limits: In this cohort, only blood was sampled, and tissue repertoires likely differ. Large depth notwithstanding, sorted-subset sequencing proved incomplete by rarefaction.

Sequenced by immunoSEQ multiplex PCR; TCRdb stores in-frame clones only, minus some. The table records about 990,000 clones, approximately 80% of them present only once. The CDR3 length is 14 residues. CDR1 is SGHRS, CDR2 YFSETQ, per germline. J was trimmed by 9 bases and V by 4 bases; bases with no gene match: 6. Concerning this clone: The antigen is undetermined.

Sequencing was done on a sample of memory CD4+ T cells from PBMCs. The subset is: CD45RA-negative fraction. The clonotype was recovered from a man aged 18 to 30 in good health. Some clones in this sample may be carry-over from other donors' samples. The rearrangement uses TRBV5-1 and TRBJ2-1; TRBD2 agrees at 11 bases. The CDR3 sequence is CASSTGTSGIEQFF. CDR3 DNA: TGCGCCAGCAGCACCGGGACTAGCGGTATTGAGCAGTTCTTC.